The clone carrying this T cell receptor beta chain was recorded many times. Its antigen is as yet unknown. As for time point: pre-sensitization, week 0. As to treatment: therapeutic diphenylcyclopropenone sensitization with weekly scalp DPC. Researchers sampled blood before each patch test went on. This specimen belongs to a study of human T cells and chemical hapten exposure. Study at large: During the roughly 24-week study period, patients had diphenylcyclopropenone applied to the scalp every week. Slight differences in pooled library volume were the main source of varying TCR yields across samples. Study-wide results and limits: It was expanded TCRs that formed significantly more large CDR3 similarity clusters than controls did.

Looked up from germline, CDR1 is SGHAT and CDR2 is FQNNGV. This CDR3 has 13 residues. V was cut by 5 bases and J by 2 bases, with 10 bases left in between. TCRdb ran MiXCR on the RACE reads and lists one entry per CDR3 protein. The repertoire holds more than 80,000 distinct CDR3 sequences, with less than 14% as singletons. This material consisted of whole blood, taken in connection with sensitization to the hapten diphenylcyclopropenone (DPC). This chain joins TRBV11-2 and TRBJ2-7; D ambiguous. The sequence was collected from a woman aged 55-75 years with alopecia areata. Some clones in this sample may be carry-over from other donors' samples. The CDR3 DNA sequence: TGTGCCAGCAGCGGGTGGGCTACCTACGAGCAGTACTTC. It translates to CASSGWATYEQYF.